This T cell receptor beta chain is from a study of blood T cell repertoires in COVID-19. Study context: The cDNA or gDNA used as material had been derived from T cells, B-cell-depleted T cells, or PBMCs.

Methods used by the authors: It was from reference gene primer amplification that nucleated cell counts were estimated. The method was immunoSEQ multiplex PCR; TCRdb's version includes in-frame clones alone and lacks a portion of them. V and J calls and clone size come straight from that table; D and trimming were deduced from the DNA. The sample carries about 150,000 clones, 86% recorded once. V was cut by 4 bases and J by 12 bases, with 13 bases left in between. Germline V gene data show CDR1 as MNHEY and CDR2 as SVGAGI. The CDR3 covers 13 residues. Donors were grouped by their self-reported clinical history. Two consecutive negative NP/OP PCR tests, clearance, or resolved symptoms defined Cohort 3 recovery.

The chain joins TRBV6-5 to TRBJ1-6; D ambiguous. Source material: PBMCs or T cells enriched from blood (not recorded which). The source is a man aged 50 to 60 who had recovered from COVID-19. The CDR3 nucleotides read TGTGCCAGCAGTTCCCAAAATCAACTACCCCTCCACTTT. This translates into CASSSQNQLPLHF.